This note documents a single T cell receptor (beta chain) sequence. As yet, its antigen is unknown. This specimen belongs to a study of human T cells and chemical hapten exposure. The overall study: Patients, a majority of them female, were diagnosed with alopecia areata, totalis or universalis. TCR yields differed between samples (mainly from small differences in pooled library volume).

The sample's time point: patch test 2, 6 weeks after DPC sensitization. Treatment reported: therapeutic diphenylcyclopropenone sensitization with weekly scalp DPC. Study results and limitations: Counts of expanded TCRs at PT1 were positively correlated with patch test score.

Individual cDNA molecules in this library carried unique molecular identifiers. TCRdb itself ran the RACE reads through MiXCR, one entry per CDR3 protein. The data contain 80,000 to 95,000 distinct CDR3 sequences, approximately 11% of them singletons. The sequencing here drew on whole blood, taken in connection with sensitization to the hapten diphenylcyclopropenone (DPC). The sequence was collected from a man aged 40-55 years with alopecia areata. Some clones in this sample may be carry-over from other donors' samples.

CDR3 coding DNA: TGCAGTGCTAGAGGGGGACTAGCGGCAGACAATGAGCAGTTCTTC. Protein product: CSARGGLAADNEQFF. The chain is built from TRBV20-1 and TRBJ2-1; TRBD2 matches at 11 bases. Germline V gives CDR1 DFQATT, CDR2 SNEGSKA (reference sequence). The CDR3 has 15 residues. V lost 1 base to trimming and J lost 5 bases; unmatched junction nucleotides: 4.